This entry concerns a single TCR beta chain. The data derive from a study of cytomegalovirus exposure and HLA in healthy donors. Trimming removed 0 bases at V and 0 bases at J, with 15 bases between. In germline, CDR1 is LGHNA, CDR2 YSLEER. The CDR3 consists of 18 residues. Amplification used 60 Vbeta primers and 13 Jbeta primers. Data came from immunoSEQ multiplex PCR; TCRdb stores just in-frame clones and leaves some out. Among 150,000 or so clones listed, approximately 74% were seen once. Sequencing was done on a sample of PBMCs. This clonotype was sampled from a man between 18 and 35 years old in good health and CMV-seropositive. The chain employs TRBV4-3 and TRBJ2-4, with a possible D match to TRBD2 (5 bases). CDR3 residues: CASSQDGSGGLAKNIQYF. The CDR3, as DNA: TGCGCCAGCAGCCAAGATGGGTCAGGTGGACTAGCCAAAAACATTCAGTACTTC.